These 8 T cell receptor beta chains were all obtained from the same sample, sequenced in a study of technical replicates of blood from a few donors. TCRdb's copy holds only in-frame clones and misses some; the assay was immunoSEQ multiplex PCR. The data show more than 90,000 clones, approximately 95% seen once. Sequencing used T cells isolated from PBMCs. The receptors derive from a human donor in good health.

This chain connects TRBV18 to TRBJ1-1; 7 nucleotides line up with TRBD1. Germline values: CDR1 KGHSH, CDR2 LQKENI. The CDR3 sequence is 17 residues long. Trimming at V came to 3 bases and at J to 1 base, leaving 11 bases not matched to a gene. This CDR3 reads CASSPLRQGPKNTEAFF. The CDR3 coding sequence is TGTGCCAGCTCACCTCTGAGACAGGGCCCGAAGAACACTGAAGCTTTCTTT.

V gene TRBV9 combines with J gene TRBJ2-7; D call uncertain. Germline CDR1 SGDLS, CDR2 YYNGEE. This CDR3 has 14 residues. Trimming removed 0 bases at V and 3 bases at J, with 10 bases between. The CDR3, as DNA: TGTGCCAGCAGCGTAGATCCTACGAACTACGAGCAGTACTTC. Translating gives CASSVDPTNYEQYF.

The chain carries TRBV10-2 and TRBJ2-6, with 7 bases lining up with TRBD1. The CDR3 consists of 18 residues. V lost 1 base and J lost 2; bases outside the gene matches: 8. Germline CDR1 and CDR2: WSHSY and SAAADI. This chain's CDR3 is CASSEWSLRGPGANVLTF. As DNA, the CDR3 is TGCGCCAGCAGTGAGTGGTCCCTGAGGGGGCCTGGGGCCAACGTCCTGACTTTC.

This clone was found once. V usage is TRBV19 and J usage is TRBJ2-6; D is perhaps TRBD1 (6 bases). Trimming removed 2 bases at V and 0 bases at J, with 8 bases between. The length of the CDR3 is 16 residues. CDR1 and CDR2 (germline): LNHDA, SQIVND (reference sequence). DNA of the CDR3: TGTGCCAGTAGTATAACAGGGAGCTCTGGGGCCAACGTCCTGACTTTC. Protein: CASSITGSSGANVLTF.

The V call is TRBV6-5, the J call TRBJ1-5; D may be TRBD1 (6 bases). Trimming left V 5 bases short and J 6 bases short, with 14 bases between. Germline values: CDR1 MNHEY, CDR2 SVGAGI. The CDR3 has 14 amino acids. This CDR3 reads CASSPQGRGQPQHF. CDR3 nucleotides: TGTGCCAGCAGTCCACAGGGTCGGGGTCAGCCCCAGCATTTT.

This chain joins TRBV18 and TRBJ1-5; 7 positions agree with TRBD1. In germline, CDR1 is KGHSH, CDR2 LQKENI. The CDR3 runs 14 residues. V lost 6 bases, J lost 7 bases, and 9 bases stayed unmatched. For the CDR3, the DNA is TGTGCCAGCTCGCTAGAGACAGGGCGGCAGCCCCAGCATTTT. It encodes CASSLETGRQPQHF.

The chain joins TRBV27 to TRBJ2-3, with TRBD2 matching over 7 bases. CDR3 size: 17 residues. CDR1 and CDR2 (germline): MNHEY, SMNVEV (reference sequence). Trimming took 6 bases from V and 4 from J; bases not matched to a gene: 16. The CDR3 DNA sequence: TGTGCCAGCAGCCCCTTTGTGCGGGAGCTTGTTGCAGATACGCAGTATTTT. It translates to CASSPFVRELVADTQYF.

V gene TRBV4-1 combines with J gene TRBJ2-7; weak D call: TRBD1 (6 bases). The V and J ends lost 3 bases and 4 bases respectively, with 10 bases between them. The CDR3 consists of 13 residues. Germline V gives CDR1 MGHRA, CDR2 YSYEKL. CDR3: CASSHSQGYEQYF. DNA for the CDR3: TGCGCCAGCAGCCATTCACAGGGTTACGAGCAGTACTTC.